This T cell receptor beta chain was sequenced during a study of tumor-infiltrating lymphocytes in localized non-small cell lung cancer. Turning to the study itself: Tumor tissue and non-adjacent uninvolved lung came from each patient.

Method: immunoSEQ multiplex PCR; TCRdb's copy keeps in-frame clones and lacks some. The data contain over 7,000 clones, 74% of them singletons. Details on this clone: What it recognizes is unknown.

Study findings and constraints: Immunotypes IM1 and IM2 had similar TCR-derived T-cell fractions. Each assay used a separate piece of the same tissue. Compared with uninvolved lung, tumors showed higher T cell infiltration by TCRbeta sequencing.

Sequencing was carried out using uninvolved lung tissue not adjacent to the tumor. This receptor was identified in a human donor with non-small cell lung cancer.

In DNA, the CDR3 is TGTGCCAGCAGTTTAGGGACAGGGAATCAGCCCCAGCATTTT. This translates into CASSLGTGNQPQHF. V is TRBV28 and J is TRBJ1-5; TRBD1 agrees at 9 bases. This CDR3 spans 14 amino acids. V dropped 2 bases and J dropped 4; count of bases not matched to a gene: 0. The germline V gene has CDR1 MDHEN and CDR2 SYDVKM.